These 7 T cell receptor beta chains share one sample of origin, sequenced in a study of control samples from healthy donors and cancer patients. Data came from immunoSEQ multiplex PCR; TCRdb stores just in-frame clones and leaves some out. The table has 150,000 to 160,000 clones, roughly 94% seen once; the top ten hold about 5.6%. Sequenced material: blood. The receptors here all came from a man aged 35 to 55 in good health.

This chain connects TRBV14 to TRBJ1-5; D is uncertain. Per germline, CDR1 SGHDN and CDR2 FVKESK. CDR3 length equals 17 residues. The V end lost 1 base, the J end lost 4 bases, and 17 bases lay between the germline ends. Here the CDR3 DNA reads TGTGCCAGCAGCCAAGGAGTGTCGGGGTTGGGGAATCAGCCCCAGCATTTT. Translating gives CASSQGVSGLGNQPQHF.

The gene calls are TRBV18 and TRBJ1-5, with D unresolved. The germline gives CDR1 KGHSH, CDR2 LQKENI. V shed 0 bases and J shed 0 bases, with 12 bases lying between them. The CDR3 contains 17 residues. Here the CDR3 reads CASSPPTRLYSNQPQHF. In nucleotides, the CDR3 is TGTGCCAGCTCACCACCGACGAGGTTGTATAGCAATCAGCCCCAGCATTTT.

This clone was counted once. This chain links TRBV7-2 with TRBJ1-5; TRBD1 might be the D (6 bases). The V gene's germline CDR1 is SGHTA and CDR2 FQGNSA. Trimming left V 1 base short and J 2 bases short, with 9 bases between. The CDR3 has 15 residues. The CDR3 spells CASSLVQGGNQPQHF. The CDR3 region has the DNA TGTGCCAGCAGCTTAGTACAGGGAGGCAATCAGCCCCAGCATTTT.

The chain links TRBV7-2 to TRBJ2-2; 10 bases are shared with TRBD2. The germline V gene encodes CDR1 SGHTA and CDR2 FQGNSA. Trimming at V came to 3 bases and at J to 5 bases, leaving 6 bases not matched to a gene. This CDR3 region has 16 residues. This CDR3 reads CASSLAVAGGTGELFF. The CDR3 region has the DNA TGTGCCAGCAGCTTGGCGGTAGCGGGGGGAACCGGGGAGCTGTTTTTT.

This chain uses TRBV4-1 with TRBJ1-5, with 8 bases identical to TRBD1. Germline V lookup: CDR1 MGHRA, CDR2 YSYEKL. V shed 4 bases and J 5 bases; nucleotides not matched to a gene: 7. This CDR3 contains 15 residues. The CDR3 region is CASSPGTGEYQPQHF. CDR3 in DNA: TGCGCCAGCAGCCCTGGGACAGGTGAATATCAGCCCCAGCATTTT.

The rearrangement links TRBV2 to TRBJ1-1, with 7 bases fitting TRBD1. The CDR3 covers 14 residues. Trimming removed 7 bases from V and 1 base from J; junction bases left unmatched: 6. Per the germline V gene, CDR1 is SNHLY and CDR2 is FYNNEI. The CDR3: CASNLYRGNTEAFF. For the CDR3, the DNA is TGTGCCAGCAACCTGTACAGGGGGAACACTGAAGCTTTCTTT. Using reference TRBV2 and TRBJ1-1 for the parts outside the CDR3, the full variable domain is EPEVTQTPSHQVTQMGQEVILRCVPISNHLYFYWYRQILGQKVEFLVSFYNNEISEKSEIFDDQFSVERPDGSNFTLKIRSTKLEDSAMYFCASNLYRGNTEAFFGQGTRLTVV.

The rearrangement links TRBV27 to TRBJ2-2; 10 positions agree with TRBD1. J was trimmed by 3 bases and V by 4 bases; bases with no gene match: 2. Germline-derived CDR1 and CDR2 are MNHEY and SMNVEV (reference sequence). CDR3 length: 15 residues. The CDR3 protein is CASSSDRGDTGELFF. DNA of the CDR3: TGTGCCAGCAGTTCGGACAGGGGGGACACCGGGGAGCTGTTTTTT.